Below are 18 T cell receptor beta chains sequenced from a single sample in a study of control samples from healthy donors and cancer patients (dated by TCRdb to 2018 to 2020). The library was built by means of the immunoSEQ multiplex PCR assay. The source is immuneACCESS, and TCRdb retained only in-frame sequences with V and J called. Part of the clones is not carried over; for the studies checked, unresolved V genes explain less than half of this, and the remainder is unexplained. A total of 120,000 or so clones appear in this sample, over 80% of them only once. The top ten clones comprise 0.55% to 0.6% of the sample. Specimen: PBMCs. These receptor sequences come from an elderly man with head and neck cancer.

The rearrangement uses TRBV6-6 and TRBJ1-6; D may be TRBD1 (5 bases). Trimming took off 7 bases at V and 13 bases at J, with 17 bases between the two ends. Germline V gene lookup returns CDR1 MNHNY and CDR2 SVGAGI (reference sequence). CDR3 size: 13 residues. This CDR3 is CASMGGEVGPLHF. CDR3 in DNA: TGTGCCAGCATGGGGGGTGAGGTGGGGCCCCTCCACTTT.

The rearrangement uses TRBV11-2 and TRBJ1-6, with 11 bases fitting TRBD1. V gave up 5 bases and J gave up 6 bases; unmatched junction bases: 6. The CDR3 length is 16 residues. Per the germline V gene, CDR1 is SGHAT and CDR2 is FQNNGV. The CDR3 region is CASSHGQGAGNSPLHF. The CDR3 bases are TGTGCCAGCAGCCACGGACAGGGGGCTGGTAATTCACCCCTCCACTTT. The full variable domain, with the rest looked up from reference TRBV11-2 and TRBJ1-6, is EAGVAQSPRYKIIEKRQSVAFWCNPISGHATLYWYQQILGQGPKLLIQFQNNGVVDDSQLPKDRFSAERLKGVDSTLKIQPAKLEDSAVYLCASSHGQGAGNSPLHFGNGTRLTVT.

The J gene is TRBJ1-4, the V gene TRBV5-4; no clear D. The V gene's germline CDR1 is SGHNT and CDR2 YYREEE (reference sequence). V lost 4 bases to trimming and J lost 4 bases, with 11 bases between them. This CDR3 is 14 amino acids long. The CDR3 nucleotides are TGTGCCAGCAGCCACGGACCGGTTAATGAAAAACTGTTTTTT. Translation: CASSHGPVNEKLFF.

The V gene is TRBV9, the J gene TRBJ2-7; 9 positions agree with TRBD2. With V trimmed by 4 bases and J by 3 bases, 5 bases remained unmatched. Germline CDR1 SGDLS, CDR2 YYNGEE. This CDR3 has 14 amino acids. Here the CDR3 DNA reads TGTGCCAGCAGCCCTAGCGGGGATAACTACGAGCAGTACTTC. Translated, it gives CASSPSGDNYEQYF.

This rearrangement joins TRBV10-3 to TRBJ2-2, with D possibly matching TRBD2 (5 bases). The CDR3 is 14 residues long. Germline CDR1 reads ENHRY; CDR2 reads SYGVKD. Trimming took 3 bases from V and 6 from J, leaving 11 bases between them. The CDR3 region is CAISDWTPAGELFF. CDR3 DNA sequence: TGTGCCATCAGTGATTGGACTCCGGCCGGGGAGCTGTTTTTT.

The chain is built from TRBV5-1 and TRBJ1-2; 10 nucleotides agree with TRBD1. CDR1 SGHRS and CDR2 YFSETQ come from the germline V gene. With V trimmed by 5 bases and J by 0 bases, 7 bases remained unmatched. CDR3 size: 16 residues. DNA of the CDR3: TGCGCCAGCAGTTTTGGACAGGGGGAAGCTAACTATGGCTACACCTTC. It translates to CASSFGQGEANYGYTF.

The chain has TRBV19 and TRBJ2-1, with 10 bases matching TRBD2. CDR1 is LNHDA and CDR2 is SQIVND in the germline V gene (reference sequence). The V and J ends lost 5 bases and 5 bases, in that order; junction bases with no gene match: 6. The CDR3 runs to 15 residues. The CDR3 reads CASSVSGGVHNEQFF. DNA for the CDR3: TGTGCCAGTAGTGTGAGCGGGGGGGTCCACAATGAGCAGTTCTTC.

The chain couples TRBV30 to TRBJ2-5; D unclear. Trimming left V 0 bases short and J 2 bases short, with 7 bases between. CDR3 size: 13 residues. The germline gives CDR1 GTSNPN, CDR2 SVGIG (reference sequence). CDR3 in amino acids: CAWSVNEQETQYF. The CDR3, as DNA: TGTGCCTGGAGTGTGAACGAGCAAGAGACCCAGTACTTC.

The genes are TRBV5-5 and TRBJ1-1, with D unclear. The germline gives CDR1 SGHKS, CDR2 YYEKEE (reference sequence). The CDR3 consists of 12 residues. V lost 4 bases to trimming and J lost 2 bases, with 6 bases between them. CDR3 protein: CASSPFNTEAFF. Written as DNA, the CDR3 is TGTGCCAGCAGCCCCTTTAACACTGAAGCTTTCTTT.

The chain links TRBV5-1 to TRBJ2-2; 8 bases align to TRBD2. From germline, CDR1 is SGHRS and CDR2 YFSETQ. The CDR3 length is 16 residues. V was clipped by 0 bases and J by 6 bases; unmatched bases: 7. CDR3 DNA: TGCGCCAGCAGCTTGGTGCAAAGCGGGAGCCCCGGGGAGCTGTTTTTT. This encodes CASSLVQSGSPGELFF. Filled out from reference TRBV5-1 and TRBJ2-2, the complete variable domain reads KAGVTQTPRYLIKTRGQQVTLSCSPISGHRSVSWYQQTPGQGLQFLFEYFSETQRNKGNFPGRFSGRQFSNSRSEMNVSTLELGDSALYLCASSLVQSGSPGELFFGEGSRLTVL.

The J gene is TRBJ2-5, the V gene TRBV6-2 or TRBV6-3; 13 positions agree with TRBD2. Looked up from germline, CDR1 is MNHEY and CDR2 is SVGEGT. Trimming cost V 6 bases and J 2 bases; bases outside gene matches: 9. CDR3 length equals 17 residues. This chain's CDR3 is CASSRGLAGVGQETQYF. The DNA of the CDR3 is TGTGCCAGCAGCCGCGGACTAGCGGGAGTAGGACAAGAGACCCAGTACTTC.

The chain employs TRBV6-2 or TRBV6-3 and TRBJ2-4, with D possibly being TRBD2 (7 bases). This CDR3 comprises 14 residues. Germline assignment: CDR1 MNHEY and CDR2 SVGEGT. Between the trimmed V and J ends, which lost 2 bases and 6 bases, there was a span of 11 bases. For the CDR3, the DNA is TGTGCCAGCAGTTACGGGAGGGGGTTAAACATTCAGTACTTC. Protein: CASSYGRGLNIQYF.

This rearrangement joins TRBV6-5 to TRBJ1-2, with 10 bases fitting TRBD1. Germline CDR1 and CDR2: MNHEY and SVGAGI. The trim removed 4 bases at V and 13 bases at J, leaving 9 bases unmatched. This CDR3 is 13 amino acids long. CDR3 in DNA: TGTGCCAGCAGTTCCCGGGACAGGGGTGGGTCCACCTTC. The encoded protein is CASSSRDRGGSTF.

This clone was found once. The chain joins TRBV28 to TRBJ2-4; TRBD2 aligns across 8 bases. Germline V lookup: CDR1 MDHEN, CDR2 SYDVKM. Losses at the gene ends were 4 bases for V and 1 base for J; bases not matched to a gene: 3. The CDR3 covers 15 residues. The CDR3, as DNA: TGTGCCAGCAGTTCACGACTAGCGGCCAAAAACATTCAGTACTTC. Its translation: CASSSRLAAKNIQYF.

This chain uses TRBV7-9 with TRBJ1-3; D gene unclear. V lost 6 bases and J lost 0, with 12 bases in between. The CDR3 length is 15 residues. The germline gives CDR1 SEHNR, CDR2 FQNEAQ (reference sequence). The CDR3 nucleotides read TGTGCCAGCAGATCTGCCGGCAGCTCTGGAAACACCATATATTTT. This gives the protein CASRSAGSSGNTIYF. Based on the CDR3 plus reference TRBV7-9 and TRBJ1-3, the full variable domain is DTGVSQNPRHKITKRGQNVTFRCDPISEHNRLYWYRQTLGQGPEFLTYFQNEAQLEKSRLLSDRFSAERPKGSFSTLEIQRTEQGDSAMYLCASRSAGSSGNTIYFGEGSWLTVV.

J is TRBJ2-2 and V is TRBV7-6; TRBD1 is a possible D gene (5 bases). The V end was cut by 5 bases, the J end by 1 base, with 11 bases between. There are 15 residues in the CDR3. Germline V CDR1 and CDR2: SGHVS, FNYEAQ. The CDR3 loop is CASSRPTGNTGELFF. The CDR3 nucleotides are TGTGCCAGCAGCAGACCCACAGGGAACACCGGGGAGCTGTTTTTT. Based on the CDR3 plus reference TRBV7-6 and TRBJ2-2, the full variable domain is GAGVSQSPRYKVTKRGQDVALRCDPISGHVSLYWYRQALGQGPEFLTYFNYEAQQDKSGLPNDRFSAERPEGSISTLTIQRTEQRDSAMYRCASSRPTGNTGELFFGEGSRLTVL.

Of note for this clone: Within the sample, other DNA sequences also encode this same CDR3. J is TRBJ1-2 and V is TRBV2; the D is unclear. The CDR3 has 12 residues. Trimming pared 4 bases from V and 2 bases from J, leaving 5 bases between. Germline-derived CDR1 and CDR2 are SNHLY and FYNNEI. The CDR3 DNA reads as TGTGCCAGCAGTGGGCGGAACTATGGCTACACCTTC. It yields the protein CASSGRNYGYTF.

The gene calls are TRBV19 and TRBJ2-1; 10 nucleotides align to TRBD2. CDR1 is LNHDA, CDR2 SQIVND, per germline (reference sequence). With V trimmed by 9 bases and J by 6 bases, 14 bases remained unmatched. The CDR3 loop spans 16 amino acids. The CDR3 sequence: CASFWGLAGGVNEQFF. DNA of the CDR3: TGTGCCAGCTTTTGGGGGTTAGCGGGAGGTGTCAATGAGCAGTTCTTC.